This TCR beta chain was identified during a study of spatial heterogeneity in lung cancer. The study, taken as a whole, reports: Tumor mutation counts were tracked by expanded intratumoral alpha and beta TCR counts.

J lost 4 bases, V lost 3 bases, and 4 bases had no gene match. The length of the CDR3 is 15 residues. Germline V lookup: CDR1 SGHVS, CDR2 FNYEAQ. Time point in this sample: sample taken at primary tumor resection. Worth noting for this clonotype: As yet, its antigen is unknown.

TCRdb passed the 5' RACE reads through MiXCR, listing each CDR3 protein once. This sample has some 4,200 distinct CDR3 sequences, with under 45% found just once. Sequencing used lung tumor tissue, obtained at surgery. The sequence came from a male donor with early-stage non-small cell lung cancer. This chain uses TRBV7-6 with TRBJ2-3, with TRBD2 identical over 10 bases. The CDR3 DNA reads TGTGCCAGCAGCTTCAGCGGGGGGGCTCCAGATACGCAGTATTTT. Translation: CASSFSGGAPDTQYF.